A single sample gave rise to the 29 T cell receptor beta chains below, sequenced in a study of early T cells in non-severe SARS-CoV-2 infection. TCRdb reprocessed the 5' RACE reads with MiXCR, giving one entry per CDR3 protein. Of roughly 35,000 distinct CDR3 sequences listed, more than 6% are singletons. The sequenced material came from whole blood. The receptors here all came from an adult who was a healthcare worker with PCR-confirmed SARS-CoV-2 infection or an uninfected control (not recorded which).

V is TRBV20-1 and J is TRBJ1-1; D remains unclear. V shed 0 bases and J shed 7 bases, with 21 bases lying between them. CDR1 is DFQATT and CDR2 is SNEGSKA in the germline V gene (reference sequence). The CDR3 has 16 residues. The CDR3 coding sequence is TGCAGTGCTAGAGATTGGGATGGGGTCGATGATGGTGAAGCTTTCTTT. As protein: CSARDWDGVDDGEAFF.

This clonotype was detected a few times. This rearrangement joins TRBV28 to TRBJ2-3; the match to TRBD2 covers 8 bases. Germline-derived CDR1 and CDR2 are MDHEN and SYDVKM. J gave up 2 bases and V 7 bases, and 8 bases lay outside the gene matches. The CDR3 runs to 15 residues. CDR3 in amino acids: CASTIGSGTTDTQYF. Here the CDR3 DNA reads TGTGCCAGCACGATTGGTAGCGGGACCACAGATACGCAGTATTTT.

This clonotype was seen repeatedly, ten times or more. This chain connects TRBV7-6 to TRBJ2-7; tentative D call: TRBD2 (6 bases). CDR3 length: 15 amino acids. Germline V CDR1 and CDR2: SGHVS, FNYEAQ. The germline V and J ends were trimmed by 6 bases and 3 bases, with 18 bases remaining between them. Here the CDR3 reads CASRPRTGAHYEQYF. The CDR3 bases are TGTGCCAGCAGACCACGCACGGGAGCCCACTACGAGCAGTACTTC.

This clonotype was observed at least ten times. V and J are TRBV10-3 and TRBJ2-5, with 7 bases fitting TRBD1. The V gene's germline CDR1 is ENHRY and CDR2 SYGVKD. V lost 4 bases to trimming and J lost 2 bases; unmatched junction nucleotides: 4. This CDR3 region has 14 residues. The CDR3 sequence: CAISGDRKQETQYF. The CDR3 region has the DNA TGTGCCATCAGTGGGGACAGAAAGCAAGAGACCCAGTACTTC.

The V call is TRBV3-1, the J call TRBJ2-2; D unclear. Trimming removed 1 base from V and 6 bases from J, with 3 bases in between. Germline CDR1 is LGHDT and CDR2 is YNNKEL (reference sequence). This CDR3 spans 12 amino acids. CDR3 nucleotide sequence: TGTGCCAGCAGCCAAGGGCCCGGGGAGCTGTTTTTT. It specifies CASSQGPGELFF.

This clonotype was found a few times. The genes are TRBV30 and TRBJ2-4; tentatively, D is TRBD1 or TRBD2 (6 bases each). There are 13 residues in the CDR3. Trimming shortened V by 5 bases and J by 8 bases, and 16 bases separated the two germline ends. Per the germline V gene, CDR1 is GTSNPN and CDR2 is SVGIG (reference sequence). This CDR3 is CAWEGEEGHIQYF. DNA for the CDR3: TGTGCCTGGGAGGGGGAGGAAGGGCACATTCAGTACTTC.

This clonotype was counted at least ten times. The CDR3 sequence is CAIRPTESGNTIYF. The CDR3 bases are TGTGCCATCAGACCGACAGAAAGTGGAAACACCATATATTTT. This rearrangement joins TRBV10-3 to TRBJ1-3; a possible D gene is TRBD1 (5 bases). The CDR3 consists of 14 residues. Trimming stripped 6 bases from V and 3 bases from J, with 12 bases between. Germline V lookup: CDR1 ENHRY, CDR2 SYGVKD.

This clonotype was detected only a few times. Being one base from a much bigger clone, this may be a read error. The rearrangement uses TRBV14 and TRBJ2-5; the D is unclear. CDR3 size: 12 residues. Germline CDR1 reads SGHDN; CDR2 reads FVKESK. The CDR3 reads CAGSQDRETQYF. The CDR3 coding sequence is TGTGCCGGCAGCCAAGATCGAGAGACCCAGTACTTC.

This chain joins TRBV20-1 and TRBJ2-3; a weak D match, TRBD2 (5 bases). Looked up from germline, CDR1 is DFQATT and CDR2 is SNEGSKA (reference sequence). Trimming pared 4 bases from V and 2 bases from J, leaving 13 bases between. There are 14 residues in the CDR3. As DNA, the CDR3 is TGCAGTGCTACCCGGACGGGGATCACAGATACGCAGTATTTT. It is translated as CSATRTGITDTQYF.

This clonotype was seen many times. The chain combines TRBV4-2 with TRBJ2-7; TRBD1 aligns across 7 bases. Germline CDR1 LGHNA, CDR2 YNFKEQ. V dropped 4 bases and J dropped 3; count of bases not matched to a gene: 15. The CDR3 has 17 amino acids. The CDR3 nucleotides read TGTGCCAGCAGCCTTCAAGCTGGACAGGAGGAGATCTACGAGCAGTACTTC. Amino acid sequence: CASSLQAGQEEIYEQYF.

This clonotype was detected a few times. This chain uses TRBV5-1 with TRBJ1-1; TRBD1 matches 7 bases. The CDR3 runs to 13 residues. Germline V gives CDR1 SGHRS, CDR2 YFSETQ. J was trimmed by 4 bases and V by 4 bases; bases with no gene match: 4. In nucleotides, the CDR3 is TGCGCCAGCAGCCCCCGACAGGGCACTGAAGCTTTCTTT. Translating it yields CASSPRQGTEAFF. Drawing the rest from reference TRBV5-1 and TRBJ1-1, the complete variable domain is KAGVTQTPRYLIKTRGQQVTLSCSPISGHRSVSWYQQTPGQGLQFLFEYFSETQRNKGNFPGRFSGRQFSNSRSEMNVSTLELGDSALYLCASSPRQGTEAFFGQGTRLTVV.

The V call is TRBV11-2, the J call TRBJ2-7; TRBD2 matches at 12 bases. The CDR3 contains 15 residues. Unmatched junction bases numbered 11, after V lost 7 bases and J lost 7 bases. CDR1 SGHAT and CDR2 FQNNGV come from the germline V gene. Here the CDR3 reads CASNTPTSGSFEQYF. The CDR3 DNA sequence: TGTGCCAGCAACACCCCGACTAGCGGGAGTTTTGAGCAGTACTTC.

This clonotype appeared a few times. V usage is TRBV6-5 and J usage is TRBJ2-1, with D possibly TRBD2 on 7 matching bases. The CDR3 sequence is 18 residues long. Looked up from germline, CDR1 is MNHEY and CDR2 is SVGAGI. Deletions cut 7 bases from V and 7 bases from J, with 29 bases between. CDR3 sequence (DNA): TGTGCCAGCACCACAGGGAAGGTAACTAGCGAGACGTGGAATGAGCAGTTCTTC. This sequence encodes CASTTGKVTSETWNEQFF.

This clonotype rates as medium-sized. This chain uses TRBV5-1 with TRBJ1-1; D might be TRBD1 (6 bases). The CDR3 runs 15 residues. Per the germline V gene, CDR1 is SGHRS and CDR2 is YFSETQ. V was shortened by 4 bases and J by 6 bases, with 19 bases between the two germline ends. CDR3 coding DNA: TGCGCCAGCAGCCCGCCGACAGGACTCGGAGCTGAAGCTTTCTTT. Its protein is CASSPPTGLGAEAFF.

This clonotype was seen ten or more times. The chain has TRBV20-1 and TRBJ2-1; D gene ambiguous. V gave up 6 bases and J gave up 5 bases, with 8 bases separating them. Per the germline V gene, CDR1 is DFQATT and CDR2 is SNEGSKA (reference sequence). The CDR3 has 11 residues. The CDR3 spells CSAREDNEQFF. DNA of the CDR3: TGCAGTGCCCGAGAGGACAATGAGCAGTTCTTC.

The chain uses TRBV12-3 or TRBV12-4 and TRBJ2-1, with D maybe TRBD1 (6 bases). Trimming removed 1 base from V and 7 bases from J, with 11 bases in between. The CDR3 extends over 14 amino acids. The DNA for the CDR3 is TGTGCCAGCAGTTTAGTACAGGGTGGAAATGAGCAGTTCTTC. This encodes CASSLVQGGNEQFF.

The table lists this clonotype with many counts. The chain carries TRBV10-3 and TRBJ1-3, with 7 bases identical to TRBD1. Germline-derived CDR1 and CDR2 are ENHRY and SYGVKD. V trimming: 6 bases; J trimming: 2 bases; junction bases outside the gene matches: 28. The CDR3 is 22 residues long. CDR3 bases: TGTGCCATCAGAACACCGCCCCCGAGACAGGGTATTTCAGCCGGGCCTGGAAACACCATATATTTT. This translates into CAIRTPPPRQGISAGPGNTIYF.

This clonotype was detected many times. V gene TRBV20-1 combines with J gene TRBJ2-7; 14 bases are a match to TRBD2. Losses at the gene ends were 3 bases for V and 7 bases for J; bases not matched to a gene: 2. Per the germline V gene, CDR1 is DFQATT and CDR2 is SNEGSKA (reference sequence). The CDR3 spans 13 residues. This chain's CDR3 is CSARGLAGVEQYF. The CDR3 DNA reads TGCAGTGCTAGGGGACTAGCGGGAGTGGAGCAGTACTTC.

Of note for this clonotype: A read error may be the cause here, since a much bigger clone is one base away. V is TRBV3-1 and J is TRBJ1-2, with D maybe TRBD1 (6 bases). Germline CDR1 and CDR2: LGHDT and YNNKEL (reference sequence). The CDR3 contains 12 residues. The CDR3 reads CAGSQGLLGYTF. CDR3 bases: TGTGCCGGCAGCCAGGGGCTGTTGGGCTACACCTTC.

The table lists this clonotype with many counts. This chain connects TRBV28 to TRBJ2-3; a possible D gene is TRBD2 (5 bases). Per the germline V gene, CDR1 is MDHEN and CDR2 is SYDVKM. This CDR3 comprises 14 residues. The V gene lost 2 bases and the J gene lost 4 bases, with 10 bases spanning the gap. CDR3 coding DNA: TGTGCCAGCAGTTTAGACCCCGGGGCAGATACGCAGTATTTT. This codes for CASSLDPGADTQYF.

This clonotype was picked up many times. The V call is TRBV4-1, the J call TRBJ1-1; the match to TRBD1 covers 8 bases. Germline lookup yields CDR1 MGHRA and CDR2 YSYEKL. This CDR3 comprises 16 residues. V lost 0 bases to trimming and J lost 4 bases; unmatched junction nucleotides: 7. CDR3 DNA: TGCGCCAGCAGCCAAGATCGGCAGGGGGCGCGCACTGAAGCTTTCTTT. It translates to CASSQDRQGARTEAFF.

This clonotype appeared many times. The J gene is TRBJ2-7, the V gene TRBV10-2, with 8 bases that match TRBD2. The trim removed 6 bases at V and 4 bases at J, leaving 2 bases unmatched. The CDR3 loop spans 12 amino acids. Germline values: CDR1 WSHSY, CDR2 SAAADI. The CDR3 is CASRAGEYEQYF. The CDR3 bases are TGCGCCAGCAGAGCGGGAGAGTACGAGCAGTACTTC.

This clonotype was counted at least ten times. This sequence joins TRBV20-1 and TRBJ1-4; D gene uncertain. The CDR3 loop spans 15 amino acids. CDR1 is DFQATT, CDR2 SNEGSKA, per germline (reference sequence). V was clipped by 0 bases and J by 7 bases, with 15 bases between them. CDR3 in amino acids: CSARDNSVLGEKLFF. The CDR3 coding sequence is TGCAGTGCTAGAGATAACTCGGTCCTTGGTGAAAAACTGTTTTTT.

The table lists this clonotype with a few counts. The chain uses TRBV9 and TRBJ2-3; TRBD2 matches at 9 bases. Germline CDR1 and CDR2: SGDLS and YYNGEE. This CDR3 contains 16 residues. With V trimmed by 4 bases and J by 2 bases, 8 bases remained unmatched. The CDR3 sequence is CASSPTAGGPTDTQYF. CDR3 bases: TGTGCCAGCAGCCCTACTGCGGGAGGGCCCACAGATACGCAGTATTTT.

This clonotype showed up many times. The chain couples TRBV7-3 to TRBJ2-2; no clear D gene. Germline CDR1 is SGHTA and CDR2 is FQGTGA. Trimming left V 5 bases short and J 7 bases short, with 8 bases between. The length of the CDR3 is 12 residues. The CDR3, as DNA: TGTGCCAGCAGCCTACTGAACGGGGAGCTGTTTTTT. Protein sequence: CASSLLNGELFF.

This clonotype has ten or more counts. V is TRBV2 and J is TRBJ2-3; no firm D call. Germline V gives CDR1 SNHLY, CDR2 FYNNEI. The CDR3 runs 9 residues. V was shortened by 10 bases and J by 5 bases, with 4 bases between the two germline ends. The CDR3 DNA reads as TGTGCCAAAGGAGATACGCAGTATTTT. Amino acids: CAKGDTQYF. Using reference TRBV2 and TRBJ2-3 for the parts outside the CDR3, the full variable domain is EPEVTQTPSHQVTQMGQEVILRCVPISNHLYFYWYRQILGQKVEFLVSFYNNEISEKSEIFDDQFSVERPDGSNFTLKIRSTKLEDSAMYFCAKGDTQYFGPGTRLTVL.

V is TRBV20-1 and J is TRBJ2-1, with 8 bases identical to TRBD1. Germline CDR1 and CDR2: DFQATT and SNEGSKA (reference sequence). This CDR3 comprises 15 residues. With V trimmed by 3 bases and J by 2 bases, 6 bases remained unmatched. This CDR3 reads CSASPQGATYNEQFF. In DNA, the CDR3 is TGCAGTGCTAGTCCCCAGGGGGCTACCTACAATGAGCAGTTCTTC.

The rearrangement uses TRBV5-1 and TRBJ2-7; D is unresolved. Trimming took off 3 bases at V and 0 bases at J, with 4 bases between the two ends. This CDR3 is built from 12 residues. Germline CDR1 SGHRS, CDR2 YFSETQ. CDR3: CASSWDSYEQYF. DNA of the CDR3: TGCGCCAGCAGCTGGGACTCCTACGAGCAGTACTTC.

This clonotype was recorded at least ten times. The rearrangement links TRBV7-6 to TRBJ2-3; D is undetermined. CDR3 length: 16 amino acids. V was pared by 0 bases and J by 1 base, with 11 bases between. Looked up from germline, CDR1 is SGHVS and CDR2 is FNYEAQ. CDR3 region: CASSLASGRRTDTQYF. Written as DNA, the CDR3 is TGTGCCAGCAGCTTAGCGTCCGGCAGGCGCACAGATACGCAGTATTTT.